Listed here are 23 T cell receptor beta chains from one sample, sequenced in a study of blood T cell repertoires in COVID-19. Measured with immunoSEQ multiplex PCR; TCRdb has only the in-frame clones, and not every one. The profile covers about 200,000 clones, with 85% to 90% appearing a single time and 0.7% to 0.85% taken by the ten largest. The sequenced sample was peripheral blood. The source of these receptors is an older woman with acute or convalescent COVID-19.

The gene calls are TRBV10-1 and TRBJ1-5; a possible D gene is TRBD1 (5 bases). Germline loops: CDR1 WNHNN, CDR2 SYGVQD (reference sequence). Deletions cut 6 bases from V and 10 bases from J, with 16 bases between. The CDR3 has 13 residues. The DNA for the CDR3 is TGCGCCAGCAGCAGGGCCTTTATCAGCCCCCAGCATTTT. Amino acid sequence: CASSRAFISPQHF.

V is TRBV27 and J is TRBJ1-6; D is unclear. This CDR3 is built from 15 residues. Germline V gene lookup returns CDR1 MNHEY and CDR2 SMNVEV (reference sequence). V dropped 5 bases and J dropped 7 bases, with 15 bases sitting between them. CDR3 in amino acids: CASSPEGMRNSPLHF. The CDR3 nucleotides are TGTGCCAGCAGTCCAGAGGGCATGCGGAATTCACCCCTCCACTTT.

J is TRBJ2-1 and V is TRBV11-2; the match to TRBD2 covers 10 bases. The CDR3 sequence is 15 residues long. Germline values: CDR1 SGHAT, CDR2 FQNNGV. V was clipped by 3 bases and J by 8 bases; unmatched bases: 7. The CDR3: CASSFTSGGADEQFF. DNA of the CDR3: TGTGCCAGCAGCTTCACAAGCGGGGGGGCCGATGAGCAGTTCTTC. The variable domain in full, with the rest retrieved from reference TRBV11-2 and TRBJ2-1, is EAGVAQSPRYKIIEKRQSVAFWCNPISGHATLYWYQQILGQGPKLLIQFQNNGVVDDSQLPKDRFSAERLKGVDSTLKIQPAKLEDSAVYLCASSFTSGGADEQFFGPGTRLTVL.

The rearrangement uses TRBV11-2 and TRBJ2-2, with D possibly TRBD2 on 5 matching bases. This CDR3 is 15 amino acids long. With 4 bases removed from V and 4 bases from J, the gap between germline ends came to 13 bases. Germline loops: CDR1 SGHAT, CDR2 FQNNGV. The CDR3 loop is CASSSRIRGTGELFF. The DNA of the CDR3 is TGTGCCAGCAGCTCCAGGATACGGGGCACCGGGGAGCTGTTTTTT.

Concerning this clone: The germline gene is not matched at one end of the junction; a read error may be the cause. This chain's CDR3 is CASSPGSSNEQFF. The CDR3 coding sequence is TGTGCCAGCAGCCCAGGTTCCTCCAATGAGCAGTTCTTC. The V gene is TRBV7-2, the J gene TRBJ2-1; D call uncertain. The CDR3 runs to 13 residues. Germline lookup yields CDR1 SGHTA and CDR2 FQGNSA.

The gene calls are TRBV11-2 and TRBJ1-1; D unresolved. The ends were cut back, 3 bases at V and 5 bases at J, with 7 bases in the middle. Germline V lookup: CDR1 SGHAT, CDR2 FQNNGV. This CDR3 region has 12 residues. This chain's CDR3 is CASSFQSTEAFF. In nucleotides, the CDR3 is TGTGCCAGCAGCTTTCAGTCGACTGAAGCTTTCTTT.

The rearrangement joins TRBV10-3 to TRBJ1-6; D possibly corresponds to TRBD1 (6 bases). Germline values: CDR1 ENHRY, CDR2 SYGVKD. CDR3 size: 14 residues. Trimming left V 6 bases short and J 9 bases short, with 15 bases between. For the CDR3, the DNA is TGTGCCATCAGACCGACAGGAAACCTTTCACCCCTCCACTTT. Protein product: CAIRPTGNLSPLHF.

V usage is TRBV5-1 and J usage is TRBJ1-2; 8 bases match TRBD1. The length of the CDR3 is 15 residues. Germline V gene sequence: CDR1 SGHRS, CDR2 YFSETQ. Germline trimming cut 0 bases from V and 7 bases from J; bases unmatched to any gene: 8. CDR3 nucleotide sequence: TGCGCCAGCAGCTTGGGGGCCAGGGGGCGAGGTGGCTACACCTTC. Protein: CASSLGARGRGGYTF.

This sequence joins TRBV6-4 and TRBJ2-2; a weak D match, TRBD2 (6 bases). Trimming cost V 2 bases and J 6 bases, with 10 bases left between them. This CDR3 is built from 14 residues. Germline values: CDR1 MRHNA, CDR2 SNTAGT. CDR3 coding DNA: TGTGCCAGCAGTGACCCCAGCGGGCCCGGGGAGCTGTTTTTT. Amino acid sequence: CASSDPSGPGELFF.

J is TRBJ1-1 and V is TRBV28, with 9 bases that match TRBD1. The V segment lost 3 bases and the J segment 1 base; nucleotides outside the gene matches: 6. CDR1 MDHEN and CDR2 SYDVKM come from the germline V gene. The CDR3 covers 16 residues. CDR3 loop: CASSLGTGSANTEAFF. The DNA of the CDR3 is TGTGCCAGCAGTTTGGGGACAGGGTCCGCGAACACTGAAGCTTTCTTT.

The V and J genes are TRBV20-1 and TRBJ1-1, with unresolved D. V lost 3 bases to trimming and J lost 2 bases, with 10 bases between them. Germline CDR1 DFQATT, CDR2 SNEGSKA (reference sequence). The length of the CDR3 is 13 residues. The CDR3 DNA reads TGCAGTGCTAGTCCCCAGACAAACACTGAAGCTTTCTTT. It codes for CSASPQTNTEAFF.

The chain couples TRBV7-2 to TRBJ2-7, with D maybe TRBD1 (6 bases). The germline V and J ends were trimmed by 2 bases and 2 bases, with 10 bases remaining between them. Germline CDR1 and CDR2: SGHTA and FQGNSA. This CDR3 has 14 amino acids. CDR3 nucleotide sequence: TGTGCCAGCAGCTTATTTACAGGGCCCTACGAGCAGTACTTC. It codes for CASSLFTGPYEQYF.

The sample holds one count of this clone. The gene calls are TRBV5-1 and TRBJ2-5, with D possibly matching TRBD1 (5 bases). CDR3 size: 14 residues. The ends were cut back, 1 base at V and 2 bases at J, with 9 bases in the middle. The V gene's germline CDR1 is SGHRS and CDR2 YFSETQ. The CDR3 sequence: CASSLSRVQETQYF. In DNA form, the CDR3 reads TGCGCCAGCAGCTTGTCCAGGGTGCAAGAGACCCAGTACTTC.

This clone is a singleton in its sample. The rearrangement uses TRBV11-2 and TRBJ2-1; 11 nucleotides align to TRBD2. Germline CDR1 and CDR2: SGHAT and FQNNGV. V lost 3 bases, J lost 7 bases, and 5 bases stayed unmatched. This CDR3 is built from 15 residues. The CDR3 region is CASSFELAGANEQFF. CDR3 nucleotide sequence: TGTGCCAGCAGCTTCGAACTAGCGGGAGCTAATGAGCAGTTCTTC.

CDR3 coding DNA: TGCGCCAGCAGCCAAAGGGAAGGACTAGCGGGAGTAAATGAGCAGTTCTTC. It yields the protein CASSQREGLAGVNEQFF. The chain has TRBV4-3 and TRBJ2-1; 13 bases align to TRBD2. This CDR3 region has 17 residues. V gave up 2 bases and J gave up 7 bases; unmatched junction bases: 8. The germline V gene has CDR1 LGHNA and CDR2 YSLEER.

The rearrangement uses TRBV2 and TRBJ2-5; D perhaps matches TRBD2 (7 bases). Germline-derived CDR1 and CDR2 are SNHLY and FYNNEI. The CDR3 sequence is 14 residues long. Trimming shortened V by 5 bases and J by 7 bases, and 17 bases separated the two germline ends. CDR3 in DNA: TGTGCCAGCAGTCTCCCGGGGGGCCTGAGGACCCAGTACTTC. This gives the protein CASSLPGGLRTQYF.

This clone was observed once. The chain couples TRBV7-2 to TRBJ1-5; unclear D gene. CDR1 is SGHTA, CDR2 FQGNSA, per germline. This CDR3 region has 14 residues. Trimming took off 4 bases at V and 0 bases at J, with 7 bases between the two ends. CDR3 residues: CASSSPYSNQPQHF. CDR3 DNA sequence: TGTGCCAGCAGCTCCCCTTATAGCAATCAGCCCCAGCATTTT.

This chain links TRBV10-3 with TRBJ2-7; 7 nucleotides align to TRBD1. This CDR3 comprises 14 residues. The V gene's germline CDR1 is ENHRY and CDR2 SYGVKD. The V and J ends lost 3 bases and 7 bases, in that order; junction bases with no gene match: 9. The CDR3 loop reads CAISEGQAWGEQYF. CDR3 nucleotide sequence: TGTGCCATCAGTGAAGGACAGGCCTGGGGGGAGCAGTACTTC.

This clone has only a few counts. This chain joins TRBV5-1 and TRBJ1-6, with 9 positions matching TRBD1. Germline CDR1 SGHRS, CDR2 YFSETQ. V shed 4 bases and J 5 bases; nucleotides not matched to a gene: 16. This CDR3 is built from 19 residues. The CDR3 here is CASSERAPDRGVNNSPLHF. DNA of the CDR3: TGCGCCAGCAGCGAGCGAGCTCCGGACAGGGGAGTAAATAATTCACCCCTCCACTTT.

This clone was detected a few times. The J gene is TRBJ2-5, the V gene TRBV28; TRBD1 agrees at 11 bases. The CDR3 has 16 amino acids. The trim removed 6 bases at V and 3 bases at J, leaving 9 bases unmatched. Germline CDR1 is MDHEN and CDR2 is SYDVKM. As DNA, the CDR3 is TGTGCCAGCAGCACCCCCGGACAGGGGGCGAAAGAGACCCAGTACTTC. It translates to CASSTPGQGAKETQYF.

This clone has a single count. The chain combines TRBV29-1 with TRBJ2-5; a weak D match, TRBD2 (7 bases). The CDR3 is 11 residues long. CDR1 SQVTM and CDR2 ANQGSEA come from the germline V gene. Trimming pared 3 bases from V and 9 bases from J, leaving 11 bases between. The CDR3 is CSVDGGASQYF. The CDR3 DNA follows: TGCAGCGTTGATGGGGGGGCGTCCCAGTACTTC.

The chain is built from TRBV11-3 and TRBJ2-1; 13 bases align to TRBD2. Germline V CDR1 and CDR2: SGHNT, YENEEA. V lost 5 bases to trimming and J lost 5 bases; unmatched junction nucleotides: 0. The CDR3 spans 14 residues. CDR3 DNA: TGTGCCAGCAGCGGACTAGCGGGGGACAATGAGCAGTTCTTC. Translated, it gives CASSGLAGDNEQFF.

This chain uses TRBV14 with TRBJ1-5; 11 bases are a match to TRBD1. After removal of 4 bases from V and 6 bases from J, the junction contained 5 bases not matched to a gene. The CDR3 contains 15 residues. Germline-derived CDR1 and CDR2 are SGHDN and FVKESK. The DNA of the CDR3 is TGTGCCAGCAGCCCGGGGGGACAGGGGGTTCAGCCCCAGCATTTT. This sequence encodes CASSPGGQGVQPQHF. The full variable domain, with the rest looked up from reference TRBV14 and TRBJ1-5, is EAGVTQFPSHSVIEKGQTVTLRCDPISGHDNLYWYRRVMGKEIKFLLHFVKESKQDESGMPNNRFLAERTGGTYSTLKVQPAELEDSGVYFCASSPGGQGVQPQHFGDGTRLSIL.